What follows are 25 T cell receptor beta chains derived from one specimen sequenced in a study of blood T cell repertoires in COVID-19. Profiled with immunoSEQ multiplex PCR; TCRdb holds only in-frame clones, not every one. The sample contains about 170,000 clones, around 84% of which appear only once. The material sequenced was peripheral blood. These receptor sequences come from a human donor with acute or convalescent COVID-19. The donor label of this sample is uncertain.

The gene calls are TRBV28 and TRBJ2-5; 12 bases map to TRBD2. Germline CDR1 MDHEN, CDR2 SYDVKM. V lost 2 bases and J lost 4; bases outside the gene matches: 2. The CDR3 totals 15 residues. CDR3 DNA: TGTGCCAGCAGTTTACTAGCGGGGGGGCTAGAGACCCAGTACTTC. It translates to CASSLLAGGLETQYF. The full variable domain, its missing parts supplied by reference TRBV28 and TRBJ2-5, is DVKVTQSSRYLVKRTGEKVFLECVQDMDHENMFWYRQDPGLGLRLIYFSYDVKMKEKGDIPEGYSVSREKKERFSLILESASTNQTSMYLCASSLLAGGLETQYFGPGTRLLVL.

The CDR3 loop is CASSLKSGEMGGEAFF. The CDR3 DNA is TGTGCCAGCAGCTTAAAGTCAGGGGAGATGGGCGGTGAAGCTTTCTTT. The genes are TRBV11-3 and TRBJ1-1, with a possible D match to TRBD1 (6 bases). Trimming stripped 2 bases from V and 7 bases from J, with 20 bases between. The CDR3 sequence is 16 residues long. CDR1 is SGHNT, CDR2 YENEEA, per germline.

The chain has TRBV9 and TRBJ2-3, with TRBD1 matching over 9 bases. The CDR3 runs to 15 residues. CDR1 and CDR2 from the germline V gene are SGDLS and YYNGEE. V was pared by 3 bases and J by 1 base, with 3 bases of the junction left unmatched. In DNA form, the CDR3 reads TGTGCCAGCAGCGACCGGGACAGGGGCACAGATACGCAGTATTTT. It translates to CASSDRDRGTDTQYF. Drawing the rest from reference TRBV9 and TRBJ2-3, the complete variable domain is DSGVTQTPKHLITATGQRVTLRCSPRSGDLSVYWYQQSLDQGLQFLIQYYNGEERAKGNILERFSAQQFPDLHSELNLSSLELGDSALYFCASSDRDRGTDTQYFGPGTRLTVL.

The chain recombines TRBV19 with TRBJ1-5; 7 nucleotides align to TRBD1. The CDR3 has 16 residues. V dropped 8 bases and J dropped 7; count of bases not matched to a gene: 17. Germline V CDR1 and CDR2: LNHDA, SQIVND (reference sequence). The CDR3 here is CASRTPGRGVGQPQHF. The CDR3 DNA is TGTGCCAGTCGCACCCCCGGCAGGGGGGTAGGACAGCCCCAGCATTTT.

This clone was counted only a few times. V usage is TRBV25-1 and J usage is TRBJ1-4; 9 bases agree with TRBD1. Looked up from germline, CDR1 is MGHDK and CDR2 is SYGVNS. The CDR3 has 15 amino acids. With 4 bases clipped from V and 6 bases from J, the junction kept 6 bases outside the gene matches. DNA of the CDR3: TGTGCCAGCAGTGCAACCGGGACAGGGTATGAAAAACTGTTTTTT. This codes for CASSATGTGYEKLFF. Supplemented by reference TRBV25-1 and TRBJ1-4, the full variable domain reads EADIYQTPRYLVIGTGKKITLECSQTMGHDKMYWYQQDPGMELHLIHYSYGVNSTEKGDLSSESTVSRIRTEHFPLTLESARPSHTSQYLCASSATGTGYEKLFFGSGTQLSVL.

This chain links TRBV19 with TRBJ1-3, with no clear D. CDR3 length: 15 residues. Germline values: CDR1 LNHDA, CDR2 SQIVND (reference sequence). With 3 bases removed from V and 1 base from J, the gap between germline ends came to 10 bases. This CDR3 is CASSILSKSGNTIYF. The DNA for the CDR3 is TGTGCCAGTAGTATCCTCAGTAAATCTGGAAACACCATATATTTT.

V is TRBV6-5 and J is TRBJ1-1, with a tentative D call TRBD1 (6 bases). This CDR3 is built from 13 residues. Trimming stripped 6 bases from V and 6 bases from J, with 14 bases between. Germline CDR1 and CDR2: MNHEY and SVGAGI. CDR3 protein: CASRTGYYPEAFF. The DNA for the CDR3 is TGTGCCAGCAGAACAGGGTATTATCCTGAAGCTTTCTTT.

The chain recombines TRBV11-2 with TRBJ1-4; possibly TRBD1 for D (5 bases). The V and J ends lost 2 bases and 7 bases respectively, with 14 bases between them. The length of the CDR3 is 15 residues. Germline lookup yields CDR1 SGHAT and CDR2 FQNNGV. The CDR3 nucleotides read TGTGCCAGCAGCTTAAGGCATCAGGGTGGTGAAAAACTGTTTTTT. It is translated as CASSLRHQGGEKLFF.

This clone came up a few times. This chain links TRBV7-9 with TRBJ2-5; weak D call: TRBD2 (5 bases). From germline, CDR1 is SEHNR and CDR2 FQNEAQ (reference sequence). This CDR3 is 15 amino acids long. V was pared by 1 base and J by 2 bases, with 11 bases between. Written as DNA, the CDR3 is TGTGCCAGCAGCTTAGGAACCCGAGGGCAAGAGACCCAGTACTTC. This sequence encodes CASSLGTRGQETQYF.

The gene calls are TRBV7-2 and TRBJ2-1; 8 positions match TRBD2. Germline V lookup: CDR1 SGHTA, CDR2 FQGNSA. Unmatched junction bases numbered 4, after V lost 4 bases and J lost 2 bases. The CDR3 contains 15 residues. The CDR3 region is CASSSSGGAYNEQFF. The DNA for the CDR3 is TGTGCCAGCAGCTCGTCGGGGGGGGCCTACAATGAGCAGTTCTTC.

This chain links TRBV27 with TRBJ1-3; TRBD1 matches 8 bases. The germline V gene has CDR1 MNHEY and CDR2 SMNVEV (reference sequence). There are 15 residues in the CDR3. The V and J ends lost 8 bases and 2 bases, in that order; junction bases with no gene match: 8. The CDR3 DNA follows: TGTGCCAGCGGAAGGGACAGGAGTGCTGGAAACACCATATATTTT. This gives the protein CASGRDRSAGNTIYF.

The chain combines TRBV27 with TRBJ2-1; TRBD2 might be the D (6 bases). Trimming removed 4 bases at V and 2 bases at J, with 9 bases between. The CDR3 loop spans 14 amino acids. Germline CDR1 reads MNHEY; CDR2 reads SMNVEV (reference sequence). The CDR3 DNA reads TGTGCCAGCAGTTACCGGGGGACCTACAATGAGCAGTTCTTC. Translating it yields CASSYRGTYNEQFF.

V is TRBV7-9 and J is TRBJ2-5; 9 positions agree with TRBD1. This CDR3 is built from 15 residues. Germline V CDR1 and CDR2: SEHNR, FQNEAQ (reference sequence). V shed 5 bases and J 2 bases; nucleotides not matched to a gene: 6. CDR3 DNA: TGTGCCAGCAGCCCGGACAGGGGTTTGCAAGAGACCCAGTACTTC. Protein product: CASSPDRGLQETQYF.

V usage is TRBV10-3 and J usage is TRBJ1-6, with D uncertain. Per the germline V gene, CDR1 is ENHRY and CDR2 is SYGVKD. The CDR3 is 16 amino acids. Trimming removed 3 bases from V and 6 bases from J, with 15 bases in between. CDR3 bases: TGTGCCATCAGTGATGAGACCTCCAAGCGTAATTCACCCCTCCACTTT. This codes for CAISDETSKRNSPLHF.

J is TRBJ1-3 and V is TRBV10-3; D is perhaps TRBD1 (6 bases). Looked up from germline, CDR1 is ENHRY and CDR2 is SYGVKD. Deletions cut 8 bases from V and 2 bases from J, with 7 bases between. The CDR3 covers 12 residues. The CDR3: CAIEGAGNTIYF. CDR3 sequence (DNA): TGTGCCATCGAGGGGGCTGGAAACACCATATATTTT.

The V and J genes are TRBV7-2 and TRBJ2-1; TRBD1 might be the D (6 bases). The CDR3 loop spans 15 amino acids. Germline assignment: CDR1 SGHTA and CDR2 FQGNSA. The V end was cut by 1 base, the J end by 9 bases, with 16 bases between. CDR3 nucleotides: TGTGCCAGCAGCTTAGGGCCCAGGGGAAGTGGTGAGCAGTTCTTC. Residues: CASSLGPRGSGEQFF.

The chain recombines TRBV10-3 with TRBJ2-3; no clear D. CDR1 and CDR2 from the germline V gene are ENHRY and SYGVKD. V lost 0 bases and J 1 base, leaving 11 bases between the germline ends. This CDR3 spans 16 amino acids. CDR3 sequence: CAISESRTAGTDTQYF. The DNA of the CDR3 is TGTGCCATCAGTGAGTCGCGAACGGCGGGCACAGATACGCAGTATTTT.

This clone has just one count. V gene TRBV18 combines with J gene TRBJ1-3; a possible D gene is TRBD1 (5 bases). V was shortened by 1 base and J by 0 bases, with 7 bases between the two germline ends. Germline CDR1 KGHSH, CDR2 LQKENI. CDR3 length: 15 amino acids. The CDR3 bases are TGTGCCAGCTCACCACAAGGGGTCTCTGGAAACACCATATATTTT. It specifies CASSPQGVSGNTIYF.

The J gene is TRBJ1-2, the V gene TRBV10-2; 9 nucleotides align to TRBD1. J gave up 4 bases and V 3 bases, and 12 bases lay outside the gene matches. This CDR3 is built from 17 residues. In germline, CDR1 is WSHSY, CDR2 SAAADI. Here the CDR3 reads CASSDPTGTGLPYGYTF. DNA of the CDR3: TGCGCCAGCAGTGATCCTACCGGGACAGGGTTGCCCTATGGCTACACCTTC.

This clone was seen a handful of times. The chain recombines TRBV6-5 with TRBJ2-7; 11 bases map to TRBD2. Germline CDR1 is MNHEY and CDR2 is SVGAGI. V shed 2 bases, J shed 5 bases, and the junction held 5 bases outside the gene matches. The CDR3 totals 15 residues. CDR3 sequence: CASSYSLAGGNEQYF. CDR3 sequence (DNA): TGTGCCAGCAGTTACAGCCTAGCGGGGGGAAACGAGCAGTACTTC.

This chain uses TRBV12-3 or TRBV12-4 with TRBJ1-5; D remains unclear. V shed 5 bases and J shed 5 bases, with 10 bases lying between them. CDR3 length: 13 amino acids. The DNA for the CDR3 is TGTGCCAGCAGTCTCAGTCCCGATCAGCCCCAGCATTTT. Translated: CASSLSPDQPQHF.

This rearrangement joins TRBV9 to TRBJ2-3; a weak D match, TRBD2 (6 bases). CDR3 size: 15 residues. The V and J ends lost 5 bases and 6 bases respectively, with 19 bases between them. Germline CDR1 and CDR2: SGDLS and YYNGEE. This CDR3 reads CASSPPQRAGDTQYF. The CDR3 bases are TGTGCCAGCAGTCCCCCCCAGCGGGCGGGGGATACGCAGTATTTT.

This clone was seen many times. J is TRBJ2-7 and V is TRBV5-4, with 7 bases matching TRBD1. The J segment lost 0 bases and the V segment lost 9 bases, leaving 6 bases of the junction unmatched. Germline loops: CDR1 SGHNT, CDR2 YYREEE (reference sequence). CDR3 size: 13 residues. The CDR3 here is CAINDRDSYEQYF. In nucleotides, the CDR3 is TGTGCCATAAATGACAGGGACTCCTACGAGCAGTACTTC.

The J gene is TRBJ1-2, the V gene TRBV11-2; D perhaps matches TRBD1 (6 bases). Trimming pared 5 bases from V and 6 bases from J, leaving 16 bases between. This CDR3 has 14 amino acids. The V gene's germline CDR1 is SGHAT and CDR2 FQNNGV. The CDR3 bases are TGTGCCAGCAGCCCGAGCCAGGGGCGGAATGGCTACACCTTC. Its protein product is CASSPSQGRNGYTF.

This clone was recorded only once. The V call is TRBV11-2, the J call TRBJ1-2; a possible D gene is TRBD1 (5 bases). This CDR3 has 14 amino acids. The ends were cut back, 3 bases at V and 0 bases at J, with 8 bases in the middle. Germline lookup yields CDR1 SGHAT and CDR2 FQNNGV. The CDR3 sequence: CASSLGGANYGYTF. The CDR3 coding sequence is TGTGCCAGCAGCTTGGGGGGAGCTAACTATGGCTACACCTTC.